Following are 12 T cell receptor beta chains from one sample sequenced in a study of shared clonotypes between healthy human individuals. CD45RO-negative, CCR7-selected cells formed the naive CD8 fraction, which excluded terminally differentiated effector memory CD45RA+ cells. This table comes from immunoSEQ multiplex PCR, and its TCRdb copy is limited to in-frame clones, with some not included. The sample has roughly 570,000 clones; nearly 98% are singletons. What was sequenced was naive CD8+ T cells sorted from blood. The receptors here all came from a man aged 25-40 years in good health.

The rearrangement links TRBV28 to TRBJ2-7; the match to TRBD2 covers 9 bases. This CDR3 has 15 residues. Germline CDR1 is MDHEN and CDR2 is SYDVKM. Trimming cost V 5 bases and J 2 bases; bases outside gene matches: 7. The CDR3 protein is CASSPQSGRTYEQYF. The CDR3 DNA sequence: TGTGCCAGCAGTCCCCAGAGCGGGAGGACCTACGAGCAGTACTTC.

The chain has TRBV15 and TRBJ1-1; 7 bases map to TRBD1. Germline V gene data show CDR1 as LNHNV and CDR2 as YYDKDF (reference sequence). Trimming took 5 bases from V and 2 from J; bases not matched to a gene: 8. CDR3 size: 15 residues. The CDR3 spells CATSADRALNTEAFF. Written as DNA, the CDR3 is TGTGCCACCAGCGCCGACAGGGCCCTTAACACTGAAGCTTTCTTT. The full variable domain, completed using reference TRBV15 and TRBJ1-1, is DAMVIQNPRYQVTQFGKPVTLSCSQTLNHNVMYWYQQKSSQAPKLLFHYYDKDFNNEADTPDNFQSRRPNTSFCFLDIRSPGLGDTAMYLCATSADRALNTEAFFGQGTRLTVV.

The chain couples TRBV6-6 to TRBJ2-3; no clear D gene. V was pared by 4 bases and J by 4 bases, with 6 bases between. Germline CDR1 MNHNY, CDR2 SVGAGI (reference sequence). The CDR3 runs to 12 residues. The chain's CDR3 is CASSLEADTQYF. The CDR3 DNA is TGTGCCAGCAGTTTAGAAGCAGATACGCAGTATTTT.

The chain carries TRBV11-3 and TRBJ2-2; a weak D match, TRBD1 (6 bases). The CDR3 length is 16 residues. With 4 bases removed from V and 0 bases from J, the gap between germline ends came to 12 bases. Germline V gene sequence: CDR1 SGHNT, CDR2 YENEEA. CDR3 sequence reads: CASSSRTEANTGELFF. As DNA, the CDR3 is TGTGCCAGCAGCTCCAGGACAGAGGCGAACACCGGGGAGCTGTTTTTT.

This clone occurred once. The CDR3 DNA reads TGTGCCAGCAGCTTAGGGACTAGCTCTCACAATGAGCAGTTCTTC. Translated, it gives CASSLGTSSHNEQFF. V is TRBV5-5 and J is TRBJ2-1, with 9 bases aligning to TRBD2. Germline V gene data show CDR1 as SGHKS and CDR2 as YYEKEE (reference sequence). The CDR3 contains 15 residues. The junction had 5 bases not matched to a gene; V was cut back by 2 bases and J by 5 bases. Drawing the rest from reference TRBV5-5 and TRBJ2-1, the complete variable domain is DAGVTQSPTHLIKTRGQQVTLRCSPISGHKSVSWYQQVLGQGPQFIFQYYEKEERGRGNFPDRFSARQFPNYSSELNVNALLLGDSALYLCASSLGTSSHNEQFFGPGTRLTVL.

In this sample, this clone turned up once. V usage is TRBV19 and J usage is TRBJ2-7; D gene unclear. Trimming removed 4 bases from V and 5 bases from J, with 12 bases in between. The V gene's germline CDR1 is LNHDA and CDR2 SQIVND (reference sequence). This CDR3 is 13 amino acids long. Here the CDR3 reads CASSNYNTDEQYF. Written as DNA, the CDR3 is TGTGCCAGTAGTAACTATAACACTGACGAGCAGTACTTC.

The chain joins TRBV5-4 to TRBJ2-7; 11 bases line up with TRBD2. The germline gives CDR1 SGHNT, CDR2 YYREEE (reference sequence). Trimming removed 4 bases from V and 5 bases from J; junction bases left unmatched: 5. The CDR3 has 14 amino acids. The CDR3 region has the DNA TGTGCCAGCAGCCCCACTAGCGGGAGACACGAGCAGTACTTC. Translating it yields CASSPTSGRHEQYF.

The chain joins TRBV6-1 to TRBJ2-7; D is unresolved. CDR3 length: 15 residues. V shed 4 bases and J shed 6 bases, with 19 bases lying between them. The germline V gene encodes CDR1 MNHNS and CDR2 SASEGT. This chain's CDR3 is CASSALRVTWGEQYF. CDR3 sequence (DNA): TGTGCCAGCAGTGCCTTAAGGGTCACCTGGGGCGAGCAGTACTTC.

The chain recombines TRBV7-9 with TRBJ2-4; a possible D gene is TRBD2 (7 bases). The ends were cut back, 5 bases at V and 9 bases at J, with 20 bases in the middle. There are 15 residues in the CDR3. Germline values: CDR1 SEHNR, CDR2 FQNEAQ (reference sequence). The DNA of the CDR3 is TGTGCCAGCAGCGCCTGGACAGCGGGGTCAGGCATTCAGTACTTC. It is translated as CASSAWTAGSGIQYF. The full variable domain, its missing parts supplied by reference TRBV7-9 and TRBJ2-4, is DTGVSQNPRHKITKRGQNVTFRCDPISEHNRLYWYRQTLGQGPEFLTYFQNEAQLEKSRLLSDRFSAERPKGSFSTLEIQRTEQGDSAMYLCASSAWTAGSGIQYFGAGTRLSVL.

The CDR3 is CASSYYTANTEAFF. As DNA, the CDR3 is TGCGCCAGCAGCTACTACACAGCGAACACTGAAGCTTTCTTT. The chain links TRBV5-1 to TRBJ1-1; D ambiguous. The V gene's germline CDR1 is SGHRS and CDR2 YFSETQ. Trimming left V 3 bases short and J 1 base short, with 10 bases between. The CDR3 is 14 residues long. Full variable domain (rest looked up from reference TRBV5-1 and TRBJ1-1): KAGVTQTPRYLIKTRGQQVTLSCSPISGHRSVSWYQQTPGQGLQFLFEYFSETQRNKGNFPGRFSGRQFSNSRSEMNVSTLELGDSALYLCASSYYTANTEAFFGQGTRLTVV.

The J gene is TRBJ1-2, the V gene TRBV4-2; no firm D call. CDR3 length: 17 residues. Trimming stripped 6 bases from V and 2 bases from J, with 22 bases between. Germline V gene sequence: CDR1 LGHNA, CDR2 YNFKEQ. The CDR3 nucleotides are TGTGCCAGCAGTGCCGTGTCCGGGGAACGGGTAAACTATGGCTACACCTTC. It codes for CASSAVSGERVNYGYTF.

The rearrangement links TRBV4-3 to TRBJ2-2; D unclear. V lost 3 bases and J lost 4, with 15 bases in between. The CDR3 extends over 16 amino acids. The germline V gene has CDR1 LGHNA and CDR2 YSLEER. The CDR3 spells CASSQGRVGATGELFF. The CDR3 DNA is TGCGCCAGCAGCCAGGGTCGGGTCGGTGCCACCGGGGAGCTGTTTTTT.